Listed below are T cell receptor beta chains from one sample, sequenced in a study of CD8+ T cells in alopecia areata. Clones were read by immunoSEQ multiplex PCR, and TCRdb kept only the in-frame ones, dropping some. This sample yields around 190,000 clones, of which roughly 70% are seen a single time; about 1.3% belongs to the top ten. The source was CD4+ T cells sorted from blood, collected between weeks 47 and 50, from a patient treated with tofacitinib. These TCRs come from a human donor with alopecia areata. Both conserved end residues are part of each CDR3. The D gene is left open where the match is weak. Some rows have no size entry. The others give once, few or many, or a class for an expanded clone.

.	TRBV6-6	.	TRBJ2-3	CASSYRSTDTQYF	TGTGCCAGCAGTTATCGTAGCACAGATACGCAGTATTTT
TRBD1	TRBV2	.	TRBJ2-7	CASSAGTGREQYF	TGTGCCAGCAGTGCTGGGACAGGGCGCGAGCAGTACTTC
.	TRBV29-1	once	TRBJ1-4	CSVEEGFSLFF	TGCAGCGTTGAAGAGGGCTTTAGCCTGTTTTTT
TRBD2	TRBV11-2	.	TRBJ2-1	CASSLVLRGGSNEQFF	TGTGCCAGCAGCTTAGTCTTGCGGGGGGGAAGCAATGAGCAGTTCTTC
.	TRBV30	.	TRBJ1-2	CAWSEGQADGYTF	TGTGCCTGGAGTGAAGGCCAGGCAGATGGCTACACCTTC
TRBD1	TRBV29-1	.	TRBJ2-3	CSVEDLQGADTQYF	TGCAGCGTCGAGGATCTACAGGGGGCAGATACGCAGTATTTT
.	TRBV11-2	.	TRBJ1-4	CASSSGVGGTNEKLFF	TGTGCCAGCAGCTCCGGCGTTGGGGGCACTAATGAAAAACTGTTTTTT
.	TRBV10-3	.	TRBJ1-4	CAIRRAVTTNEKLFF	TGTGCCATCAGGAGGGCGGTAACAACTAATGAAAAACTGTTTTTT
TRBD2	TRBV5-1	.	TRBJ2-5	CASSRGVAGDQETQYF	TGCGCCAGCAGCCGAGGGGTAGCGGGAGACCAAGAGACCCAGTACTTC
.	TRBV5-6	.	TRBJ1-1	CASSLVAGNAFF	TGTGCCAGCAGCTTGGTTGCAGGAAACGCTTTCTTT
.	TRBV27	.	TRBJ2-7	CASSPQTGYYEQYF	TGTGCCAGCAGTCCACAGACAGGTTACTACGAGCAGTACTTC
.	TRBV11-3	few	TRBJ1-6	CASSLPNAPLHF	TGTGCCAGCAGCCTACCGAATGCACCCCTCCACTTT
.	TRBV15	.	TRBJ1-1	CATSRGGRNTEAFF	TGTGCCACCAGCAGAGGCGGGAGGAACACTGAAGCTTTCTTT
.	TRBV2	.	TRBJ1-2	CASTSSAGNYGYTF	TGTGCCAGCACCTCCTCGGCAGGGAACTATGGCTACACCTTC
.	TRBV7-9	.	TRBJ2-7	CASSLRDGAYEQYF	TGTGCCAGCAGCTTACGGGACGGAGCCTACGAGCAGTACTTC
.	TRBV29-1	.	TRBJ1-2	CSVAGARVGYTF	TGCAGCGTTGCGGGGGCTAGGGTCGGCTACACCTTC
TRBD1	TRBV27	few	TRBJ2-2	CASSSIQGAQGTGELFF	TGTGCCAGCAGTTCCATTCAGGGGGCGCAGGGGACCGGGGAGCTGTTTTTT
TRBD1	TRBV6-1	.	TRBJ1-4	CASSRDRTEKLFF	TGTGCCTCTTCCCGGGACAGGACTGAAAAACTGTTTTTT
.	TRBV15	.	TRBJ2-3	CATSTSDAADTQYF	TGTGCCACCAGCACCTCCGACGCCGCAGATACGCAGTATTTT
.	TRBV29-1	.	TRBJ2-7	CSAAGRLATEQYF	TGCAGCGCTGCCGGCAGGTTAGCGACCGAGCAGTACTTC
.	TRBV2	few	TRBJ2-7	CASSEDRGALAKGKYF	TGTGCCAGCAGTGAAGATAGGGGGGCCCTGGCAAAGGGGAAGTACTTC
TRBD1	TRBV30	.	TRBJ1-5	CAWADRDNQPQHF	TGTGCCTGGGCGGACAGGGACAATCAGCCCCAGCATTTT
.	TRBV30	.	TRBJ1-2	CAWRSSPRDGYTF	TGTGCCTGGAGAAGTTCACCACGTGATGGCTACACCTTC
.	TRBV7-2	.	TRBJ2-2	CATSLGELFF	TGTGCAACCAGCTTGGGGGAGCTGTTTTTT
.	TRBV30	few	TRBJ1-1	CAWRQPRGMNTEAFF	TGTGCCTGGAGACAGCCTCGAGGGATGAACACTGAAGCTTTCTTT
TRBD1	TRBV5-1	.	TRBJ2-7	CASSTSTGGQYEQYF	TGCGCCAGCAGCACCTCGACAGGGGGCCAATACGAGCAGTACTTC
.	TRBV29-1	.	TRBJ1-1	CSVPGRRGTESFF	TGCAGCGTACCGGGGCGCCGGGGCACTGAATCTTTCTTT
TRBD1	TRBV11-2	.	TRBJ2-7	CASSSRGTGVGGYEQYF	TGTGCCAGCAGCTCTCGAGGGACAGGGGTAGGTGGTTACGAGCAGTACTTC
.	TRBV5-4	many	TRBJ1-2	CASSRIQGPMGYTF	TGTGCCAGCAGCCGAATACAGGGTCCGATGGGCTACACCTTC
.	TRBV7-2	.	TRBJ2-3	CASSLEVSHTDTQYF	TGTGCCAGCAGCTTAGAAGTCTCCCACACAGATACGCAGTATTTT
.	TRBV7-3	few	TRBJ2-1	CASSASTGNNEQFF	TGTGCCAGCAGCGCCTCAACAGGGAACAATGAGCAGTTCTTC
.	TRBV7-2	once	TRBJ2-3	CASSLEFAHRTDTQYF	TGTGCCAGCAGCTTAGAATTTGCCCACCGCACAGATACGCAGTATTTT
.	TRBV10-3	.	TRBJ1-2	CAISDRREGGYTF	TGTGCCATCAGTGACCGCAGGGAGGGGGGCTACACCTTC
TRBD1	TRBV29-1	once	TRBJ1-1	CSVGTGIEAFF	TGCAGCGTTGGGACAGGGATTGAAGCTTTCTTT
.	TRBV29-1	.	TRBJ2-7	CSVETENYEQYF	TGCAGCGTAGAGACGGAGAACTACGAGCAGTACTTC
.	TRBV6-1	.	TRBJ1-4	CASSTQYEKLFF	TGTGCCAGCAGTACCCAATATGAAAAACTGTTTTTT
.	TRBV29-1	.	TRBJ1-2	CSVDDSDYGYTF	TGCAGCGTTGACGACAGTGACTATGGCTACACCTTC
TRBD1	TRBV29-1	.	TRBJ2-5	CSVTGGRGETQYF	TGCAGCGTTACAGGGGGTCGTGGGGAGACCCAGTACTTC
TRBD1	TRBV10-3	.	TRBJ2-1	CAISVQGAHYNEQFF	TGTGCCATCAGTGTACAGGGGGCCCACTACAATGAGCAGTTCTTC
.	TRBV29-1	few	TRBJ1-2	CSVDRGAHYGYTF	TGCAGCGTTGATAGAGGGGCCCACTATGGCTACACCTTC
TRBD2	TRBV11-3	.	TRBJ2-3	CASSSTGLPTPYF	TGTGCCAGCAGCTCAACGGGACTACCAACTCCGTATTTT
.	TRBV4-1	many	TRBJ1-2	CASSQVVTAENGYTF	TGCGCCAGCAGCCAAGTTGTGACGGCGGAAAATGGCTACACCTTC
.	TRBV27	many	TRBJ1-2	CASSFVSSLDGGYTF	TGTGCCAGCAGTTTCGTGAGCTCGCTCGATGGAGGCTACACCTTC
.	TRBV4-2	.	TRBJ1-6	CASSQDGTGVSSPLHF	TGTGCCAGCAGCCAAGATGGAACAGGTGTATCTTCACCCCTCCACTTT